This T cell receptor beta chain emerged from a study of shared clonotypes between healthy human individuals (dated by TCRdb to between 2020 and 2021). Notes on the research overall: Two women and three men aged 18 to 49 years were included in the cohort. To estimate repertoire size and how much clonotypes are shared between individuals, the study performed deep sequencing of blood TCR repertoires from a few healthy adults. To increase sequencing depth and limit assay-specific biases, TCR repertoire library preparation and sequencing were carried out by different laboratories using diverse techniques. Per donor, leukapheresis produced somewhere between about 0.94 and 9 billion PBMCs. Broad study findings and their caveats: Because the study included only a small number of donors, the genetic and exposure-history diversity represented was limited. Based on pairwise subsampling, the degree of clonotype sharing among donors was expected to be affected by sequencing depth. Only blood was sampled, and tissue TCR repertoires likely differ from those in blood.

Using the deep immunoSEQ assay, TCR CDR3 regions were amplified from genomic DNA by multiplex PCR. For each cell subset, the extracted genomic DNA was distributed evenly across all wells of several immunoSEQ 96-well plates, and each plate served as one replicate. For unsorted PBMC, around 330 ng genomic DNA, equal to 32,000 or so T cell genomes, was loaded into each replicate PCR. Unsorted PBMC genomic DNA was sequenced across ten immunoSEQ deep assay plates. The purified libraries were quantified using a Qubit 3.0 fluorometer, sized with a Bioanalyzer 2100, and then quantified again using the KAPA Library Quantification kit. Every immunoSEQ 96-well plate was sequenced on a separate single-read 150-cycle Illumina NextSeq 550 flow cell. The authors' analysis ran thus. Because only junctional sequences without quality scores were contained in the immunoSEQ output, filtering matching that applied to full-length reads could not be performed. To assign V/J genes and CDR3, sequences were annotated using PyIR, a Python wrapper for IgBLAST v1.9, with IMGT germline references. Any read was removed if the V/J assignment was weak (E-value above 1e-6), the CDR3 was missing, or the read contained stop codons, out-of-frame junctions, or ambiguous translated residues. V3J clonotypes were defined as sequences sharing an identical inferred V gene, J gene, and CDR3 amino acid sequence. Percentage overlap between repertoires was computed as shared unique clonotypes divided by the size of the smaller repertoire. Three approaches were used to assess repertoire richness: RTK rarefaction, the Chao1 estimator, and Recon v2.1 estimates of unobserved clonotypes. What TCRdb holds here is the immuneACCESS table cut down to in-frame rearrangements. Part of the clones is not present; checked against another copy, under half of the missing clones reflect an unresolved V gene, and the others are unexplained. That table is the source of V, J and clone size, and D and trimming were worked out from the DNA. The sample records 450,000 to 550,000 clones, more than 65% of which are singletons. Clones ranked in the top ten supply 10% to 15% of the sample.

Remarks on this clone: It has no known antigen specificity. Nothing much larger sits one base from this clone, and base qualities are not available.

CDR1 is given as MDHEN and CDR2 as SYDVKM, both from the germline V gene. Trimmed from V: 8 bases; trimmed from J: 3 bases; junction bases lacking a gene match: 4. From the cysteine through the phenylalanine, the CDR3 covers 14 amino acids. Left in the record is the CDR3 DNA by itself, 42 bases read in frame from the first base. Donors were healthy HIV-negative adults with no recently reported acute infections or vaccinations. Every donor was a Caucasian adult residing in Nashville, Tennessee, USA. In the unsorted samples, approximately 85 million PBMCs were counted, and genomic DNA was extracted using the QIAamp DNA Blood Mini kit. Blood was collected by leukapheresis, and PBMCs were isolated by Ficoll-Histopaque density gradient centrifugation and then cryopreserved in liquid nitrogen vapor phase.

The V and J segments used are TRBV28 and TRBJ2-3; TRBD1 lines up with 11 middle nucleotides. Specimen: PBMCs. The TCR originated in a woman aged 40 to 55 in good health. Some clones in this sample may be carry-over from other donors' samples. CDR3 region: CASGGQGVTDTQYF. The DNA sequence is as follows: TGTGCCAGCGGGGGACAGGGGGTGACAGATACGCAGTATTTT. The reference TRBV28 and TRBJ2-3 proteins fill in what lies around the CDR3, so the full variable domain reads DVKVTQSSRYLVKRTGEKVFLECVQDMDHENMFWYRQDPGLGLRLIYFSYDVKMKEKGDIPEGYSVSREKKERFSLILESASTNQTSMYLCASGGQGVTDTQYFGPGTRLTVL.